This T cell receptor beta chain emerged from a study of control samples from healthy donors and cancer patients (dated by TCRdb to 2018 to 2020). The table lists this clone with a count of one. The clone's antigen remains unknown. Per-nucleotide qualities are absent, and no much larger clonotype sits a single base away. The germline V gene sets CDR1 to SQVTM and CDR2 to ANQGSEA. At the junction V is shortened by 0 bases and J by 4 bases, with 9 bases in between. The CDR3 starts with the cysteine, ends with the phenylalanine, and has 13 residues. Only CDR3 DNA remains: 39 bases, in frame from the first base. Library prep was done by the immunoSEQ multiplex PCR assay. In TCRdb, the immuneACCESS table is reduced to in-frame sequences with V and J assigned. These tables do not hold every clone; where another copy was compared, an unresolved V gene accounts for under half, and the others remain unexplained. The sample contains over 120,000 clones, about 91% of them found a single time. Approximately 3% of the sample comes from the top ten.

The chain is made from TRBV29-1 and TRBJ1-2, with the D gene not clear enough to name. What was sequenced was blood. This TCR came from a man aged 25 to 40 in good health. The nucleotide sequence is TGCAGCGTTGAAGATATCGGGCTCTATGGCTACACCTTC. The encoded protein is CSVEDIGLYGYTF. With the portions outside the CDR3 filled from the reference TRBV29-1 and TRBJ1-2 genes, the complete variable region becomes SAVISQKPSRDICQRGTSLTIQCQVDSQVTMMFWYRQQPGQSLTLIATANQGSEATYESGFVIDKFPISRPNLTFSTLTVSNMSPEDSSIYLCSVEDIGLYGYTFGSGTRLTVV.